This T cell receptor beta chain was identified in a study of blood T cell repertoires in COVID-19. This CDR3 has 15 residues. From germline, CDR1 is LNHDA and CDR2 SQIVND (reference sequence). V lost 4 bases, J lost 1 base, and 11 bases lay in between. The protocol was immunoSEQ multiplex PCR, while the TCRdb copy is restricted to in-frame clones and leaves out a portion. This sample has around 100,000 clones; 80% to 90% occur once, and the top ten carry approximately 3.4%. J is TRBJ1-5 and V is TRBV19; unclear D gene. The clonotype comes from a woman aged 60-75 years with acute or convalescent COVID-19. Sequencing was carried out using peripheral blood. CDR3 DNA: TGTGCCAGTAGTAGGGTCCTCGGGAGCAATCAGCCCCAGCATTTT. Translating gives CASSRVLGSNQPQHF. Supplemented by reference TRBV19 and TRBJ1-5, the full variable domain reads DGGITQSPKYLFRKEGQNVTLSCEQNLNHDAMYWYRQDPGQGLRLIYYSQIVNDFQKGDIAEGYSVSREKKESFPLTVTSAQKNPTAFYLCASSRVLGSNQPQHFGDGTRLSIL.